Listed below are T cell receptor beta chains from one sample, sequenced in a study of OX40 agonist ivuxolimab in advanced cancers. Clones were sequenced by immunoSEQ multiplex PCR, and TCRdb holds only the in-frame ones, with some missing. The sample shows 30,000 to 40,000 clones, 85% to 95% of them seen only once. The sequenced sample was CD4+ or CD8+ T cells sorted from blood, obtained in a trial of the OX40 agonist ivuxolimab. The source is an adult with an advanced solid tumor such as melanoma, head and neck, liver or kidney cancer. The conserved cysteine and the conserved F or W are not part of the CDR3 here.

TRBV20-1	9	SAVAKETQY
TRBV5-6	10	ASGQGSYEQY
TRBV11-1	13	ASSSGLAGYNEQF
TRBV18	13	ASSQTRTGDYGYT
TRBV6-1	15	ASSEGWGGSSNQPQH
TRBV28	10	ASSLAPREQY
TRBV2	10	ASMKNMETQY
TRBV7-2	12	ASSFTSSTDTQY
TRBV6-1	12	ASKKQGNNSPLH
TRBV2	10	ASTGEGHEQY
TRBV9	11	ASSRLERAGYT
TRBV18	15	ASSRSPPQGQYNEQF
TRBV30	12	AWSSVLGASEQY
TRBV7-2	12	ASSLAARTYEQY
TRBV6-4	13	ASSDRRLAGIEQY
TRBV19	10	ASTGSDYGYT
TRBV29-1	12	SVTGTDINQPQH
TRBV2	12	ASSRFTSTDTQY
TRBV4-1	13	ASSQDPDGGETQY
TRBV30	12	ASAGTGGDNGYT
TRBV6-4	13	ASSQEYSGANVLT
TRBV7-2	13	ASSLALGSTDTQY
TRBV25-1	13	ASSDVKTGGYGYT
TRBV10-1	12	ASSEGGRANEQF
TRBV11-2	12	ASSLARTGDEQY
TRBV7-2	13	ASSLQAGYTDTQY
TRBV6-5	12	ASSYQRGDSPLH
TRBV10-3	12	AISLSGGTDTQY
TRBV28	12	ASRDLGGRETQY
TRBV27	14	ASRTLAGASVNEQF
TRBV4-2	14	ASSLGDMGLQETQY
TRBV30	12	AWSRGGDRETQY
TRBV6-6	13	ASTRKSGTVYEQY
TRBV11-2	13	ASSLERREFDEQF
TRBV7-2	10	ASSSSPYEQY
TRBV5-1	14	ASSLGWDRTNYGYT
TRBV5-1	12	ASSLLQGGYEQY
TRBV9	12	ASSVGLGNTEAF
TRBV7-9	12	AAQGARRQETQY
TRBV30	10	AWRTGADEAF
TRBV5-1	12	ASSGGLGPGELF
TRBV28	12	ASSSGTGPYEQY
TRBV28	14	ASSLLGGSTNEKLF
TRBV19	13	ASSHQGGSTDTQY
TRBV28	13	ASSLSGASGNTIY
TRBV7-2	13	ASSPFPRGQETQY
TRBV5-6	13	ASSPVSSGNYGYT
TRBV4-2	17	ASSQDLMVAGASTMEQY
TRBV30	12	AWSVPTVAYEQY
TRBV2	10	ASTTIGYGYT
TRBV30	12	AWSVRGGDYGYT
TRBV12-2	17	ASRLVFLSSGRNVSEQF
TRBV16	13	ASSKPGQGKNEQY
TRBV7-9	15	ASSLGPFRSGGYEQY
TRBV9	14	ASSVVWVTGPYEQY
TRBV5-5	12	ASSQGLAGDTQY
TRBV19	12	ASSAQAQNTEAF
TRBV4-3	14	ASSQDLQTGISGYT